Listed here are 5 T cell receptor beta chains from one sample, sequenced in a study of identical twins. TCRdb re-called the 5' RACE reads with MiXCR, one entry per CDR3 protein. Here the sample spans some 690,000 distinct CDR3 sequences, about 20% being singletons. These data also formed part of another study, on T cells expressing NK-cell markers.

The specimen was PBMCs. The receptors were sampled from a woman aged 18-29 years in good health.

This clonotype has ten or more counts. The V call is TRBV5-1, the J call TRBJ1-1; 10 nucleotides line up with TRBD1. This CDR3 spans 16 amino acids. Germline assignment: CDR1 SGHRS and CDR2 YFSETQ. Losses at the gene ends were 3 bases for V and 1 base for J; bases not matched to a gene: 6. For the CDR3, the DNA is TGCGCCAGCAGCTACCGACAGGGGGCAGCGAACACTGAAGCTTTCTTT. As protein: CASSYRQGAANTEAFF.

V gene TRBV7-8 combines with J gene TRBJ1-1; D is uncertain. V shed 4 bases and J shed 2 bases, with 8 bases lying between them. This CDR3 comprises 13 residues. Germline V CDR1 and CDR2: SGHVS, FQNEAQ. The CDR3 protein is CASSSRINTEAFF. CDR3 DNA: TGTGCCAGCAGCTCTCGAATTAACACTGAAGCTTTCTTT. The full variable domain, rest sourced from reference TRBV7-8 and TRBJ1-1, is GAGVSQSPRYKVAKRGQDVALRCDPISGHVSLFWYQQALGQGPEFLTYFQNEAQLDKSGLPSDRFFAERPEGSVSTLKIQRTQQEDSAVYLCASSSRINTEAFFGQGTRLTVV.

V gene TRBV7-2 combines with J gene TRBJ2-1; D gene unclear. V lost 1 base and J lost 9, with 10 bases in between. CDR3 length: 13 amino acids. From germline, CDR1 is SGHTA and CDR2 FQGNSA. The CDR3 DNA reads as TGTGCCAGCAGCTTAGTATCGATGGGTGAGCAGTTCTTC. Protein product: CASSLVSMGEQFF.

The table lists this clonotype with a few counts. The rearrangement joins TRBV15 to TRBJ2-1; a weak D match, TRBD1 (5 bases). The V and J ends lost 2 bases and 6 bases respectively, with 8 bases between them. From germline, CDR1 is LNHNV and CDR2 YYDKDF (reference sequence). The CDR3 covers 13 residues. The CDR3 sequence is CATSRLQGNEQFF. The CDR3 nucleotides are TGTGCCACCAGCAGACTTCAGGGCAATGAGCAGTTCTTC.

Turning to this clonotype: One end of the junction fails to match germline, which may point to a read error. The rearrangement uses TRBV12-3 or TRBV12-4 and TRBJ2-7, with TRBD2 identical over 8 bases. There are 14 residues in the CDR3. CDR3 DNA sequence: TGTGCCAGCTCTGAGAGGACTAGCTCCAACGAGCAGTACTTC. Translating it yields CASSERTSSNEQYF.